This T cell receptor (beta chain) was captured in a study of T-cell memory formation after mild COVID-19. About the research overall: Among the donors, TCR clusters were largely specific to each donor.

Comments on this clonotype: As yet, its antigen is unknown.

Broader study findings: Whereas later expanders leaned CD4+, clones contracting day 15 to 85 showed a balanced CD4/CD8 makeup.

There are 16 residues in the CDR3. J was trimmed by 0 bases and V by 4 bases; bases with no gene match: 9. TCRdb redid the calling of the 5' RACE reads with MiXCR, one entry per CDR3 protein. Of about 560,000 distinct CDR3 sequences in the sample, approximately 15% are singletons; the top ten hold roughly 8%. Sequenced material: PBMCs or a T cell subset sorted from them (not recorded which). The origin of this receptor is an adult woman who had mild COVID-19 (a few samples of this study predate the infection). Cell type and time point are not known. The chain carries TRBV12-3 or TRBV12-4 and TRBJ2-7; 7 bases map to TRBD1. CDR3 bases: TGTGCCAGCAGTTCTAGCTACAGGGGCTTCTCCTACGAGCAGTACTTC. Residues: CASSSSYRGFSYEQYF.